Given below is one T cell receptor (beta chain) in context. As yet, its antigen is unknown. The sequenced fragment ends 3 residues before the CDR3 boundary, so the rest is inferred from the germline J gene. Here immunoSEQ multiplex PCR was the method, and the copy in TCRdb shows in-frame clones only, minus some. Its table records tens of thousands of clones. The V gene's germline CDR1 is SGHRS and CDR2 YFSETQ. Trimming at V came to 3 bases and at J to 6 bases, leaving 3 bases not matched to a gene. The CDR3 covers 13 residues. This sample was taken from a study of T cells in women clearing cervical HPV infection. Study-wide context: Case blood was drawn when the lesion was first found; control blood after infection became undetectable. Findings of the study overall: Combining TCR richness with V gene abundances gave roughly 0.88 AUC.

The clonotype originates from a woman aged 18 to 69 with a cervical HPV16 infection that either progressed to CIN3+ or cleared (not recorded which). The V and J genes are TRBV5-1 and TRBJ2-7; 10 positions agree with TRBD2. Sequenced sample: blood buffy coat. The CDR3 bases that were read are TGCGCCAGCAGCTCACTAGCGGGGTCCGAG. Protein: CASSSLAGSE. The CDR3 as a whole reads CASSSLAGSEQYF. Full variable domain (outside the CDR3, taken from reference TRBV5-1 and TRBJ2-7): KAGVTQTPRYLIKTRGQQVTLSCSPISGHRSVSWYQQTPGQGLQFLFEYFSETQRNKGNFPGRFSGRQFSNSRSEMNVSTLELGDSALYLCASSSLAGSEQYFGPGTRLTVT.